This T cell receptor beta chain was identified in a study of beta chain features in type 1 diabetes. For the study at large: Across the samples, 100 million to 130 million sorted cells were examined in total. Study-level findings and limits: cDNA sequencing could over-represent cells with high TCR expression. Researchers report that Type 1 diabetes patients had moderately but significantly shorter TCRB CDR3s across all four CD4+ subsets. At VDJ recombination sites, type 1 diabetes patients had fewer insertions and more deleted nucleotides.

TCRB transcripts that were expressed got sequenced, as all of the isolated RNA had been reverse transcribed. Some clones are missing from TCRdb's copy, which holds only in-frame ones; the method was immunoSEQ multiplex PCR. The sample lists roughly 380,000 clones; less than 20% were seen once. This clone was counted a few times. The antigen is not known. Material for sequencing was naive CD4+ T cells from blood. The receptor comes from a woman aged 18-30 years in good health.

The CDR3 spells CASSPPRESGTEAFF. The CDR3 nucleotides read TGTGCCAGCAGCCCCCCCAGGGAAAGTGGTACTGAAGCTTTCTTT. The J gene is TRBJ1-1, the V gene TRBV4-2, with D maybe TRBD1 (5 bases). Germline lookup yields CDR1 LGHNA and CDR2 YNFKEQ. The CDR3 is made up of 15 amino acids. V lost 4 bases, J lost 5 bases, and 17 bases lay in between.